Presented here are 18 T cell receptor beta chains from one specimen sequenced in a study of Ad26.COV2.S vaccination and SARS-CoV-2 variants. Some clones are missing from TCRdb's copy, which holds only in-frame ones; the method was immunoSEQ multiplex PCR. The sample has roughly 350,000 clones; around nine tenths are singletons. The treatment is: some 20 received Ad26.COV2.S at low or high dose, single or two shots; 5 received placebo; per-sample allocation not given. Specimens were obtained on day 63 following the first vaccine or placebo injection. Specimen: peripheral blood, collected in a trial of Ad26.COV2.S vaccine versus placebo. Receptor source: a person between 18 and 65 years old who received the Ad26.COV2.S COVID-19 vaccine or a placebo.

The V call is TRBV5-6, the J call TRBJ2-3; D ambiguous. Germline V gene lookup returns CDR1 SGHDT and CDR2 YYEEEE. The CDR3 loop spans 17 amino acids. Trimming took 5 bases from V and 2 from J, leaving 21 bases between them. CDR3 DNA: TGTGCCAGCAGTCAACTGGGGATCGGCGAGTTCACAGATACGCAGTATTTT. This translates into CASSQLGIGEFTDTQYF.

CDR3 DNA: TGTGCCAGCAGCTTAATCGCGGGGTACAATAATTCACCCCTCCACTTT. As protein: CASSLIAGYNNSPLHF. The V and J genes are TRBV7-2 and TRBJ1-6; D call uncertain. Trimming cost V 2 bases and J 5 bases, with 13 bases left between them. CDR3 size: 16 residues. The germline gives CDR1 SGHTA, CDR2 FQGNSA.

The chain combines TRBV4-3 with TRBJ2-7, with D hard to call. V was pared by 0 bases and J by 0 bases, with 9 bases between. Germline-derived CDR1 and CDR2 are LGHNA and YSLEER. The CDR3 runs 15 residues. The CDR3 sequence: CASSQDVRSSYEQYF. The CDR3 bases are TGCGCCAGCAGCCAAGATGTCAGGAGCTCCTACGAGCAGTACTTC.

V usage is TRBV6-5 and J usage is TRBJ2-7; the D call may be TRBD1 or TRBD2 (7 bases each). Per the germline V gene, CDR1 is MNHEY and CDR2 is SVGAGI. CDR3 size: 15 residues. V lost 7 bases and J 4 bases, leaving 20 bases between the germline ends. This CDR3 is CASIPRGGRGYEQYF. In DNA form, the CDR3 reads TGTGCCAGCATTCCCAGGGGGGGTAGGGGATACGAGCAGTACTTC.

The chain combines TRBV5-1 with TRBJ2-7; TRBD1 matches 8 bases. Trimming at V came to 2 bases and at J to 3 bases, leaving 4 bases not matched to a gene. Germline lookup yields CDR1 SGHRS and CDR2 YFSETQ. CDR3 size: 14 residues. The DNA for the CDR3 is TGCGCCAGCAGCTTCCGACAGGGGTTCTACGAGCAGTACTTC. Its protein product is CASSFRQGFYEQYF.

The V gene is TRBV6-5, the J gene TRBJ1-5; the D gene is possibly TRBD1 (6 bases). From germline, CDR1 is MNHEY and CDR2 SVGAGI. The V gene lost 10 bases and the J gene lost 6 bases, with 16 bases spanning the gap. The CDR3 runs to 13 residues. CDR3 nucleotide sequence: TGTGCCATAGGGGAGGGGGGACGTCAGCCCCAGCATTTT. It codes for CAIGEGGRQPQHF.

V usage is TRBV6-1 and J usage is TRBJ2-3; the match to TRBD2 covers 15 bases. The germline CDR1 and CDR2 sequences are MNHNS and SASEGT. The CDR3 extends over 16 amino acids. The V gene end was trimmed by 3 bases and the J gene end by 6 bases; junction bases not matched to a gene: 4. The CDR3 loop reads CASSDWTSGGADTQYF. The CDR3 DNA reads as TGTGCCAGCAGTGATTGGACTAGCGGGGGGGCTGATACGCAGTATTTT.

The rearrangement uses TRBV21-1 and TRBJ2-7; the table assigns TRBD1, which was not confirmed against the DNA. TRBV21-1 is reported as a pseudogene. The CDR3 is 12 residues long. The CDR3 nucleotides are TGTGCCAGCAGGAACAGGGGCCACGAGCAGTACTTC. Protein: CASRNRGHEQYF.

The chain links TRBV19 to TRBJ2-1; D is possibly TRBD2 (6 bases). V lost 4 bases and J lost 4, with 11 bases in between. The CDR3 has 14 residues. The germline V gene encodes CDR1 LNHDA and CDR2 SQIVND (reference sequence). CDR3 protein: CASSSGGIYNEQFF. CDR3 DNA: TGTGCCAGTAGTAGTGGAGGGATTTACAATGAGCAGTTCTTC.

This clone showed up just a few times. The genes are TRBV6-5 and TRBJ2-5, with D hard to call. Looked up from germline, CDR1 is MNHEY and CDR2 is SVGAGI. The length of the CDR3 is 13 residues. Between the trimmed V and J ends, which lost 6 bases and 2 bases, there was a span of 10 bases. CDR3 residues: CASSSGRQETQYF. The CDR3 DNA sequence: TGTGCCAGCAGCTCCGGCAGGCAAGAGACCCAGTACTTC.

The chain links TRBV2 to TRBJ2-1, with 10 bases aligning to TRBD2. This CDR3 spans 16 amino acids. Germline assignment: CDR1 SNHLY and CDR2 FYNNEI. V gave up 7 bases and J gave up 2 bases; unmatched junction bases: 8. The CDR3 loop reads CASIQPGLATYNEQFF. In DNA, the CDR3 is TGTGCCAGCATTCAACCGGGACTAGCGACCTACAATGAGCAGTTCTTC.

V and J are TRBV19 and TRBJ1-1; 7 bases map to TRBD1. From germline, CDR1 is LNHDA and CDR2 SQIVND (reference sequence). CDR3 length: 14 residues. Trimming removed 3 bases from V and 2 bases from J; junction bases left unmatched: 3. The CDR3 is CASSMTGYNTEAFF. The CDR3 DNA reads TGTGCCAGTAGTATGACAGGGTATAACACTGAAGCTTTCTTT. The variable domain in full, completed from reference TRBV19 and TRBJ1-1, reads DGGITQSPKYLFRKEGQNVTLSCEQNLNHDAMYWYRQDPGQGLRLIYYSQIVNDFQKGDIAEGYSVSREKKESFPLTVTSAQKNPTAFYLCASSMTGYNTEAFFGQGTRLTVV.

The chain has TRBV19 and TRBJ1-1; TRBD1 aligns across 8 bases. The CDR3 length is 15 residues. Trimming removed 5 bases from V and 4 bases from J; junction bases left unmatched: 9. Looked up from germline, CDR1 is LNHDA and CDR2 is SQIVND (reference sequence). The CDR3 bases are TGTGCCAGTAGTCGTCAGGGGGCGCCGGTCACTGAAGCTTTCTTT. This sequence encodes CASSRQGAPVTEAFF. The full variable domain, with the rest looked up from reference TRBV19 and TRBJ1-1, is DGGITQSPKYLFRKEGQNVTLSCEQNLNHDAMYWYRQDPGQGLRLIYYSQIVNDFQKGDIAEGYSVSREKKESFPLTVTSAQKNPTAFYLCASSRQGAPVTEAFFGQGTRLTVV.

Details on this clone: Other DNA sequences from this sample encode an identical CDR3 as well. CDR3 in DNA: TGTGCCAGCAGGCAGATTATGAACACTGAAGCTTTCTTT. It specifies CASRQIMNTEAFF. J is TRBJ1-1 and V is TRBV2; D ambiguous. Trimming pared 6 bases from V and 0 bases from J, leaving 8 bases between. Germline V gene data show CDR1 as SNHLY and CDR2 as FYNNEI. The CDR3 is made up of 13 amino acids.

This chain links TRBV10-3 with TRBJ1-2; D gene ambiguous. The CDR3 is 11 residues long. Germline assignment: CDR1 ENHRY and CDR2 SYGVKD. The ends were cut back, 6 bases at V and 8 bases at J, with 10 bases in the middle. CDR3 DNA: TGTGCCATCAGGGAAGTCGGAGGCTACACCTTC. As protein: CAIREVGGYTF.

This clone was counted a few times. This sequence joins TRBV5-8 and TRBJ2-7; D gene uncertain. CDR1 is SGHTS, CDR2 YDEGEE, per germline. Between the trimmed V and J ends, which lost 0 bases and 6 bases, there was a span of 7 bases. The CDR3 consists of 12 residues. The DNA of the CDR3 is TGTGCCAGCAGCTTGGGATTGGCCGAGCAGTACTTC. Amino acids: CASSLGLAEQYF. The full variable domain, with the rest looked up from reference TRBV5-8 and TRBJ2-7, is EAGVTQSPTHLIKTRGQQATLRCSPISGHTSVYWYQQALGLGLQFLLWYDEGEERNRGNFPPRFSGRQFPNYSSELNVNALELEDSALYLCASSLGLAEQYFGPGTRLTVT.

J is TRBJ2-3 and V is TRBV4-2, with 10 bases lining up with TRBD2. In germline, CDR1 is LGHNA, CDR2 YNFKEQ. Trimming cost V 3 bases and J 5 bases; bases outside gene matches: 14. This CDR3 spans 18 amino acids. The CDR3 sequence is CASSQPGAGGPGVDTQYF. DNA for the CDR3: TGTGCCAGCAGCCAGCCTGGAGCGGGGGGGCCAGGGGTAGATACGCAGTATTTT.

This chain links TRBV15 with TRBJ1-4; D is undetermined. Germline CDR1 reads LNHNV; CDR2 reads YYDKDF (reference sequence). The V end was cut by 0 bases, the J end by 0 bases, with 14 bases between. The CDR3 consists of 18 residues. CDR3: CATSRDLRKRTTNEKLFF. The CDR3 DNA reads TGTGCCACCAGCAGAGATCTTCGGAAGCGGACAACTAATGAAAAACTGTTTTTT.